The 27 T cell receptor beta chains in this list originate from one sample, sequenced in a study of cytomegalovirus exposure and HLA in healthy donors. The table came from immunoSEQ multiplex PCR; TCRdb's copy has only in-frame clones and leaves some out. In the table there are roughly 56,000 clones, just under 95% of which are singletons. The sample consisted of PBMCs. The receptor source for this set is a man between 18 and 35 years old in good health and CMV-seronegative.

This clone was counted only a few times. The chain couples TRBV7-2 to TRBJ1-2, with a tentative D call TRBD1 (6 bases). V shed 5 bases and J shed 4 bases, with 14 bases lying between them. In germline, CDR1 is SGHTA, CDR2 FQGNSA. CDR3 length: 14 amino acids. The CDR3 DNA follows: TGTGCCAGCAGCGCCGACTGGACAGTCTATGGCTACACCTTC. As protein: CASSADWTVYGYTF. The variable domain in full, with the rest retrieved from reference TRBV7-2 and TRBJ1-2, is GAGVSQSPSNKVTEKGKDVELRCDPISGHTALYWYRQSLGQGLEFLIYFQGNSAPDKSGLPSDRFSAERTGGSVSTLTIQRTQQEDSAVYLCASSADWTVYGYTFGSGTRLTVV.

V gene TRBV6-5 combines with J gene TRBJ1-1, with D uncertain. Germline V gives CDR1 MNHEY, CDR2 SVGAGI. With 10 bases removed from V and 2 bases from J, the gap between germline ends came to 17 bases. This CDR3 has 14 amino acids. CDR3 sequence (DNA): TGTGCCACCCGTTTGGGCCATCTTAACACTGAAGCTTTCTTT. Translating gives CATRLGHLNTEAFF.

J is TRBJ1-5 and V is TRBV27, with D uncertain. Per the germline V gene, CDR1 is MNHEY and CDR2 is SMNVEV (reference sequence). V lost 5 bases, J lost 6 bases, and 14 bases lay in between. The CDR3 spans 14 residues. CDR3 DNA sequence: TGTGCCAGCAGTCCAAGTGGGGAGGGTCAGCCCCAGCATTTT. The encoded protein is CASSPSGEGQPQHF.

The rearrangement joins TRBV19 to TRBJ1-4; no definite D call. CDR1 and CDR2 (germline): LNHDA, SQIVND (reference sequence). Trimming removed 3 bases from V and 0 bases from J, with 11 bases in between. The CDR3 is made up of 16 amino acids. Here the CDR3 reads CASSITGVATNEKLFF. In DNA form, the CDR3 reads TGTGCCAGTAGTATCACCGGAGTTGCAACTAATGAAAAACTGTTTTTT.

This chain joins TRBV4-3 and TRBJ2-3; D is uncertain. The CDR3 has 16 residues. Germline V lookup: CDR1 LGHNA, CDR2 YSLEER. Trimming removed 0 bases from V and 4 bases from J, with 14 bases in between. DNA of the CDR3: TGCGCCAGCAGCCAAGAATACCCGGATGCGGCAGATACGCAGTATTTT. It yields the protein CASSQEYPDAADTQYF.

The chain links TRBV19 to TRBJ2-5; 9 nucleotides line up with TRBD1. V shed 3 bases and J 5 bases; nucleotides not matched to a gene: 7. The CDR3 consists of 15 residues. Germline V gene sequence: CDR1 LNHDA, CDR2 SQIVND (reference sequence). CDR3 in amino acids: CASSIWGQGGETQYF. The CDR3 coding sequence is TGTGCCAGTAGTATCTGGGGACAGGGTGGGGAGACCCAGTACTTC.

This chain connects TRBV19 to TRBJ1-4; the match to TRBD1 covers 7 bases. Germline V gives CDR1 LNHDA, CDR2 SQIVND (reference sequence). The CDR3 spans 14 residues. V lost 6 bases to trimming and J lost 10 bases; unmatched junction nucleotides: 11. CDR3 DNA sequence: TGTGCCAGTAGGCGAGCCACAGGGGTCGGAAAACTGTTTTTT. Translated: CASRRATGVGKLFF.

The V and J genes are TRBV28 and TRBJ1-1; TRBD1 matches 9 bases. CDR1 MDHEN and CDR2 SYDVKM come from the germline V gene. The CDR3 loop spans 14 amino acids. Trimming at V came to 6 bases and at J to 4 bases, leaving 6 bases not matched to a gene. CDR3 amino acids: CASRHGTGTTEAFF. The CDR3 bases are TGTGCCAGCAGGCATGGGACAGGGACCACTGAAGCTTTCTTT.

This chain uses TRBV28 with TRBJ2-1, with 8 bases identical to TRBD2. This CDR3 spans 13 amino acids. Losses at the gene ends were 9 bases for V and 4 bases for J; bases not matched to a gene: 5. Germline V lookup: CDR1 MDHEN, CDR2 SYDVKM. CDR3 amino acids: CARAGGTYNEQFF. In DNA, the CDR3 is TGTGCCAGGGCGGGAGGAACGTACAATGAGCAGTTCTTC.

J is TRBJ2-1 and V is TRBV10-3, with TRBD2 identical over 8 bases. The CDR3 has 14 amino acids. Per germline, CDR1 ENHRY and CDR2 SYGVKD. Losses at the gene ends were 6 bases for V and 6 bases for J; bases not matched to a gene: 7. The DNA of the CDR3 is TGTGCCATCAGCTCGGGAGGGCCAATCAATGAGCAGTTCTTC. Translated, it gives CAISSGGPINEQFF.

The chain combines TRBV28 with TRBJ2-7, with D tentatively TRBD2 (5 bases). This CDR3 is 14 amino acids long. With 2 bases removed from V and 5 bases from J, the gap between germline ends came to 13 bases. Germline V gives CDR1 MDHEN, CDR2 SYDVKM. The CDR3 sequence: CASSLALGANEQYF. The DNA of the CDR3 is TGTGCCAGCAGTTTAGCTTTGGGAGCAAACGAGCAGTACTTC.

The chain carries TRBV7-9 and TRBJ2-4, with D possibly being TRBD1 (6 bases). The CDR3 totals 18 residues. Trimming cost V 0 bases and J 0 bases, with 15 bases left between them. Germline assignment: CDR1 SEHNR and CDR2 FQNEAQ (reference sequence). The CDR3 DNA sequence: TGTGCCAGCAGCTTAGCTCGGGACACTAGACTAGCCAAAAACATTCAGTACTTC. This translates into CASSLARDTRLAKNIQYF.

The rearrangement joins TRBV4-1 to TRBJ1-2; TRBD1 agrees at 8 bases. CDR1 and CDR2 from the germline V gene are MGHRA and YSYEKL. The trim removed 1 base at V and 8 bases at J, leaving 9 bases unmatched. There are 15 residues in the CDR3. CDR3 amino acids: CASSQGGATGAGYTF. The CDR3 DNA reads TGCGCCAGCAGCCAAGGGGGGGCGACAGGGGCGGGCTACACCTTC.

The chain carries TRBV30 and TRBJ2-7, with D unresolved. The V end lost 4 bases, the J end lost 0 bases, and 4 bases lay between the germline ends. This CDR3 contains 11 residues. The germline gives CDR1 GTSNPN, CDR2 SVGIG (reference sequence). CDR3: CAWTDSYEQYF. CDR3 coding DNA: TGTGCCTGGACAGACTCCTACGAGCAGTACTTC.

The V call is TRBV27, the J call TRBJ2-7; 7 bases fit TRBD1. The junction had 4 bases not matched to a gene; V was cut back by 6 bases and J by 2 bases. Germline CDR1 and CDR2: MNHEY and SMNVEV (reference sequence). The CDR3 runs 13 residues. The chain's CDR3 is CASSRGQAYEQYF. The DNA for the CDR3 is TGTGCCAGCAGCCGAGGACAGGCCTACGAGCAGTACTTC.

V gene TRBV6-5 combines with J gene TRBJ2-5; the match to TRBD2 covers 9 bases. The V gene end was trimmed by 4 bases and the J gene end by 5 bases; junction bases not matched to a gene: 8. Germline V gives CDR1 MNHEY, CDR2 SVGAGI. The CDR3 sequence is 15 residues long. Here the CDR3 reads CASSFSGSKGETQYF. The CDR3 DNA reads as TGTGCCAGCAGTTTTAGCGGGAGTAAAGGGGAGACCCAGTACTTC.

The J gene is TRBJ1-4, the V gene TRBV20-1, with unresolved D. V was pared by 6 bases and J by 7 bases, with 6 bases between. The germline CDR1 and CDR2 sequences are DFQATT and SNEGSKA (reference sequence). The length of the CDR3 is 10 residues. CDR3 in amino acids: CSAMAEKLFF. The CDR3 DNA reads as TGCAGTGCGATGGCTGAAAAACTGTTTTTT.

This chain links TRBV7-2 with TRBJ2-3, with no clear D. The CDR3 loop spans 12 amino acids. Per germline, CDR1 SGHTA and CDR2 FQGNSA. The V gene lost 4 bases and the J gene lost 5 bases, with 7 bases spanning the gap. The CDR3 loop is CASSSYVDTQYF. The CDR3 DNA sequence: TGTGCCAGCAGCTCTTATGTAGATACGCAGTATTTT.

This sequence joins TRBV11-2 and TRBJ2-7; 9 nucleotides line up with TRBD1. Trimming took 0 bases from V and 2 from J; bases not matched to a gene: 5. This CDR3 spans 16 amino acids. CDR1 and CDR2 from the germline V gene are SGHAT and FQNNGV. CDR3 residues: CASSLDLDRGTYEQYF. The CDR3 DNA follows: TGTGCCAGCAGCTTAGATTTGGACAGGGGAACCTACGAGCAGTACTTC.

The rearrangement uses TRBV30 and TRBJ2-7; TRBD2 is a possible D gene (6 bases). The CDR3 loop spans 13 amino acids. Trimming shortened V by 0 bases and J by 7 bases, and 13 bases separated the two germline ends. Germline assignment: CDR1 GTSNPN and CDR2 SVGIG (reference sequence). The CDR3 DNA sequence: TGTGCCTGGAGTGTACGGGGGACGGGTGAGCAGTACTTC. Residues: CAWSVRGTGEQYF.

The chain is built from TRBV7-9 and TRBJ1-2; D might be TRBD1 (6 bases). The CDR3 is 12 residues long. Germline CDR1 reads SEHNR; CDR2 reads FQNEAQ (reference sequence). V lost 5 bases and J 8 bases, leaving 12 bases between the germline ends. The CDR3 bases are TGTGCCAGCAGCGCACAGGGAGTCGGCTACACCTTC. This encodes CASSAQGVGYTF.

This clone is a singleton in its sample. The chain links TRBV10-2 to TRBJ2-3, with 8 bases matching TRBD2. CDR3 length: 17 residues. Per germline, CDR1 WSHSY and CDR2 SAAADI. V was clipped by 2 bases and J by 3 bases; unmatched bases: 10. As DNA, the CDR3 is TGCGCCAGCAGTGAGCGCTCCTCGGGAGGGACGACAGATACGCAGTATTTT. Translation: CASSERSSGGTTDTQYF.

The J gene is TRBJ2-2, the V gene TRBV7-9; no firm D call. Germline V gene data show CDR1 as SEHNR and CDR2 as FQNEAQ (reference sequence). V lost 5 bases and J lost 5, with 15 bases in between. The CDR3 runs to 15 residues. Written as DNA, the CDR3 is TGTGCCAGCAGCACACACTTATTGGAGACCGGGGAGCTGTTTTTT. This encodes CASSTHLLETGELFF.

The chain combines TRBV10-1 with TRBJ2-3; D gene unclear. V lost 0 bases and J 5 bases, leaving 12 bases between the germline ends. Germline V gene data show CDR1 as WNHNN and CDR2 as SYGVQD (reference sequence). The CDR3 consists of 15 residues. The CDR3 region is CASSESAGPGDTQYF. CDR3 bases: TGCGCCAGCAGTGAGTCAGCCGGCCCGGGAGATACGCAGTATTTT.

This sequence joins TRBV6-6 and TRBJ1-2; D may be TRBD1 (6 bases). CDR1 and CDR2 (germline): MNHNY, SVGAGI (reference sequence). The V and J ends lost 5 bases and 5 bases respectively, with 12 bases between them. CDR3 length: 13 amino acids. CDR3 residues: CASSLRQEYGYTF. The CDR3 DNA follows: TGTGCCAGCAGTCTCCGACAGGAATATGGCTACACCTTC.

The chain carries TRBV6-6 and TRBJ1-2; 12 bases fit TRBD1. V lost 4 bases, J lost 7 bases, and 10 bases stayed unmatched. This CDR3 is 16 amino acids long. CDR1 is MNHNY and CDR2 is SVGAGI in the germline V gene (reference sequence). The CDR3 loop reads CASSSPPGQGAGGYTF. The CDR3, as DNA: TGTGCCAGCAGTTCCCCCCCGGGACAGGGGGCCGGTGGCTACACCTTC.

The rearrangement joins TRBV6-1 to TRBJ1-2; D possibly corresponds to TRBD1 (5 bases). Germline assignment: CDR1 MNHNS and CDR2 SASEGT. The CDR3 runs 15 residues. V was cut by 10 bases and J by 3 bases, with 21 bases left in between. This chain's CDR3 is CATAATAGRYYGYTF. In DNA form, the CDR3 reads TGTGCCACCGCAGCGACAGCCGGTCGATACTATGGCTACACCTTC.